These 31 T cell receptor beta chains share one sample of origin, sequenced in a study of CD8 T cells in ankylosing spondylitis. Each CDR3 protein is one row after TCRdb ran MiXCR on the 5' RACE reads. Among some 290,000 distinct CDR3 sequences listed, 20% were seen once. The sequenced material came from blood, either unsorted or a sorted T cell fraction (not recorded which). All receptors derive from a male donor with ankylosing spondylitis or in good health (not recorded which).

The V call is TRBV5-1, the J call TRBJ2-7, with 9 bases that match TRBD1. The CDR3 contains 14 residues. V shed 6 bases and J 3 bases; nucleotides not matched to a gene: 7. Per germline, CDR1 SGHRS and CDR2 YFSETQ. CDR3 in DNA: TGCGCCAGCAACCCATACAGGGGGCTCTACGAGCAGTACGTC. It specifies CASNPYRGLYEQYV.

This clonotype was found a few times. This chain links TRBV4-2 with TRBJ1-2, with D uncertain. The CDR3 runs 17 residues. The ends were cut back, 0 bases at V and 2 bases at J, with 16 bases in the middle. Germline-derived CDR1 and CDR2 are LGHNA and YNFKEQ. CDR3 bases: TGTGCCAGCAGCCAAGAACGGGGAGCCTCGGTCAACTATGGCTACACCTTC. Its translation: CASSQERGASVNYGYTF.

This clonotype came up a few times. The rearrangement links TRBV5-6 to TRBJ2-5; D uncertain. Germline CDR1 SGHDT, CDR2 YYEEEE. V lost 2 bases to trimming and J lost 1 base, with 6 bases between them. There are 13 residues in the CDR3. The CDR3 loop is CASSFSFQETQYF. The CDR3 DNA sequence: TGTGCCAGCAGCTTTTCATTCCAAGAGACCCAGTACTTC.

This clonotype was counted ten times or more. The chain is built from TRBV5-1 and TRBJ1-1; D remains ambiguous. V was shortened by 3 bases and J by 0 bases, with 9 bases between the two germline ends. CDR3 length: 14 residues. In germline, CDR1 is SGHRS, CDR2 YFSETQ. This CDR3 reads CASSSDGLNTEAFF. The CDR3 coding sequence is TGCGCCAGCAGCTCCGACGGACTGAACACTGAAGCTTTCTTT. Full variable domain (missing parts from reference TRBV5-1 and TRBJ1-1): KAGVTQTPRYLIKTRGQQVTLSCSPISGHRSVSWYQQTPGQGLQFLFEYFSETQRNKGNFPGRFSGRQFSNSRSEMNVSTLELGDSALYLCASSSDGLNTEAFFGQGTRLTVV.

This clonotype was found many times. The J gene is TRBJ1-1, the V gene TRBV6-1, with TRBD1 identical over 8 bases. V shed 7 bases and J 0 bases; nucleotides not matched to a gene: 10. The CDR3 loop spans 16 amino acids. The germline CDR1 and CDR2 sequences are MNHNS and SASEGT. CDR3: CASIDRGRGLNTEAFF. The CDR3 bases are TGTGCCAGCATCGACAGGGGAAGGGGGTTGAACACTGAAGCTTTCTTT.

CDR3 DNA sequence: TGTGCCAGCAGGAGGACAGGCCTAAGGAACACTGAAGCTTTCTTT. It yields the protein CASRRTGLRNTEAFF. The V gene is TRBV12-3 or TRBV12-4, the J gene TRBJ1-1, with TRBD1 matching 7 bases. The CDR3 extends over 15 amino acids. The V and J ends lost 6 bases and 1 base, in that order; junction bases with no gene match: 8.

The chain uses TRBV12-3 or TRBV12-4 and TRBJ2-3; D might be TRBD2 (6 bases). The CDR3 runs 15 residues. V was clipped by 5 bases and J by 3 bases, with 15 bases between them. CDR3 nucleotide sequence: TGTGCCAGCAGTCCGGGGGTTGTGGGGACAGATACGCAGTATTTT. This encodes CASSPGVVGTDTQYF.

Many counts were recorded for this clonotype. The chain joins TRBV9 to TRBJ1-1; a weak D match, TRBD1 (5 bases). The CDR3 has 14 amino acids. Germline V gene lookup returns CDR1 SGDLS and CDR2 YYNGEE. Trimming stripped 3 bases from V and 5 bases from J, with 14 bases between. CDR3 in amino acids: CASSALLWGTEAFF. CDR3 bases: TGTGCCAGCAGCGCCCTATTGTGGGGGACTGAAGCTTTCTTT.

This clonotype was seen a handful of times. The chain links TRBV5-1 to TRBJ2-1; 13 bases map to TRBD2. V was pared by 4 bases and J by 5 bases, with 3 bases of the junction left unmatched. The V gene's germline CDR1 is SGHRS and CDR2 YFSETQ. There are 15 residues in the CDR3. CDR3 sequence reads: CASSAGLAGDNEQFF. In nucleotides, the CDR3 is TGCGCCAGCAGCGCAGGACTAGCGGGAGACAATGAGCAGTTCTTC.

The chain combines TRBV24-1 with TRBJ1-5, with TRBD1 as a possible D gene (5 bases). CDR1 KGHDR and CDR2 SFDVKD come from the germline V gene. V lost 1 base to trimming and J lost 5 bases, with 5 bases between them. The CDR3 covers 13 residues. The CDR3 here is CATSDFRDQPQHF. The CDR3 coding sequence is TGTGCCACCAGTGATTTCAGGGATCAGCCCCAGCATTTT.

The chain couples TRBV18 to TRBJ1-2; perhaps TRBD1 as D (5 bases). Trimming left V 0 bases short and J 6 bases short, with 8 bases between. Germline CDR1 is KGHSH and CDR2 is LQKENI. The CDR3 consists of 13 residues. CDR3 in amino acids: CASSPPSRDGYTF. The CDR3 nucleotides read TGTGCCAGCTCACCACCGTCCAGGGATGGCTACACCTTC. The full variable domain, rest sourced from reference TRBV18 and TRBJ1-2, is NAGVMQNPRHLVRRRGQEARLRCSPMKGHSHVYWYRQLPEEGLKFMVYLQKENIIDESGMPKERFSAEFPKEGPSILRIQQVVRGDSAAYFCASSPPSRDGYTFGSGTRLTVV.

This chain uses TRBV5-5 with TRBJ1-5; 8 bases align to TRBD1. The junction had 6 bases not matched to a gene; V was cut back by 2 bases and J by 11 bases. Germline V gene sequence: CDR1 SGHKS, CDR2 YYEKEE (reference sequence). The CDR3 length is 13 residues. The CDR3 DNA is TGTGCCAGCAGCTTCAGGGGGCTAGAGTCCCAGCATTTT. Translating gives CASSFRGLESQHF.

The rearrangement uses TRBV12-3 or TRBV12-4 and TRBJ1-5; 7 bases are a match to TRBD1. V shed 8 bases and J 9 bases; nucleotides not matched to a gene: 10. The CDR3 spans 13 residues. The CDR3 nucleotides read TGTGCCAGCGTCAGGGGGGTGGTAGGGCCCCAGCATTTT. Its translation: CASVRGVVGPQHF.

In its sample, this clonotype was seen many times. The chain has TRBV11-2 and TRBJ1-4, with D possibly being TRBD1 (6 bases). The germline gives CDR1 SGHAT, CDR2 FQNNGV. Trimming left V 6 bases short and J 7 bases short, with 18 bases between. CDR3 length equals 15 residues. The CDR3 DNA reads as TGTGCCAGCAGGTCGGGGGGCCGCTCCCGTGAAAAACTGTTTTTT. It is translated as CASRSGGRSREKLFF.

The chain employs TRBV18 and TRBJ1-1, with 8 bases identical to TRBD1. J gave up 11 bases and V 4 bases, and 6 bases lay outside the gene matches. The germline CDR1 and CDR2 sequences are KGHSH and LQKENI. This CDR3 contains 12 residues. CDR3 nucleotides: TGTGCCAGCTCACAACGACAGGGGTGGGCTTTCTTT. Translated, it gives CASSQRQGWAFF.

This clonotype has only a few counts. The CDR3 here is CASSLSLSGNQPQHF. Here the CDR3 DNA reads TGTGCCAGCAGTTTATCCTTGAGTGGTAATCAGCCCCAGCATTTT. The chain combines TRBV28 with TRBJ1-5; D is uncertain. CDR3 length equals 15 residues. The V end lost 1 base, the J end lost 4 bases, and 11 bases lay between the germline ends. Germline V CDR1 and CDR2: MDHEN, SYDVKM.

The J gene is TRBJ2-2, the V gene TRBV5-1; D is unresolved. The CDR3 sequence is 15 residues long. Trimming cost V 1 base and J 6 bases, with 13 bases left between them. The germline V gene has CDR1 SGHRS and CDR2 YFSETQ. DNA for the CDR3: TGCGCCAGCAGCTTGACTCAGTTGGGTGCCGGGGAGCTGTTTTTT. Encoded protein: CASSLTQLGAGELFF.

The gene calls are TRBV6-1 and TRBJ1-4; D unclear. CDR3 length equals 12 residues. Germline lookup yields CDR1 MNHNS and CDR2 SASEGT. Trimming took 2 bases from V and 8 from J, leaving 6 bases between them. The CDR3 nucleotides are TGTGCCAGCAGTGAACTCGAGGAAAAACTGTTTTTT. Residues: CASSELEEKLFF.

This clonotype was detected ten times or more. The CDR3 coding sequence is TGCAGCGTTGAAGGGTACCTATTGTACAATGAGCAGTTCTTC. This sequence encodes CSVEGYLLYNEQFF. V is TRBV29-1 and J is TRBJ2-1; no clear D. Looked up from germline, CDR1 is SQVTM and CDR2 is ANQGSEA. Trimming stripped 1 base from V and 4 bases from J, with 11 bases between. The CDR3 totals 14 residues.

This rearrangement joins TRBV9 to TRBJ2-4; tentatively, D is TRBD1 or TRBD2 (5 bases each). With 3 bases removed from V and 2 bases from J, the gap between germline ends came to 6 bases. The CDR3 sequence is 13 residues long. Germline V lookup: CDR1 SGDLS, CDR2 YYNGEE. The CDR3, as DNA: TGTGCCAGCAGCGCGGGACCCAAAAACATTCAGTACTTC. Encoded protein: CASSAGPKNIQYF.

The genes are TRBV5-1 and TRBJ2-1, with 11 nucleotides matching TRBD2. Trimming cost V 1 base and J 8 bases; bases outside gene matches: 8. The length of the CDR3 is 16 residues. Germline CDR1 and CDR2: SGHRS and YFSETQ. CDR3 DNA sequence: TGCGCCAGCAGCTTGTCTCCACTAGCGGGGGTAGATGAGCAGTTCTTC. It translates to CASSLSPLAGVDEQFF.

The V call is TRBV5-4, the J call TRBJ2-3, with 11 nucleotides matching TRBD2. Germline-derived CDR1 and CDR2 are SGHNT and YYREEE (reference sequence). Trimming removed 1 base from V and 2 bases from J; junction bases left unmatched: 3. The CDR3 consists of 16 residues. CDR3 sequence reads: CASSLKLAGDTDTQYF. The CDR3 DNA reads TGTGCCAGCAGCTTGAAACTAGCGGGGGACACAGATACGCAGTATTTT. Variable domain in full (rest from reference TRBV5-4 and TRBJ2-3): ETGVTQSPTHLIKTRGQQVTLRCSSQSGHNTVSWYQQALGQGPQFIFQYYREEENGRGNFPPRFSGLQFPNYSSELNVNALELDDSALYLCASSLKLAGDTDTQYFGPGTRLTVL.

The CDR3 region has the DNA TGCGCCAGCAGCCCTAGGTGGACGGACGGCGGGGAGACCCAGTACTTC. Its protein is CASSPRWTDGGETQYF. V and J are TRBV5-1 and TRBJ2-5, with D possibly being TRBD2 (5 bases). The CDR3 consists of 16 residues. Germline CDR1 SGHRS, CDR2 YFSETQ. Trimming cost V 4 bases and J 5 bases, with 21 bases left between them.

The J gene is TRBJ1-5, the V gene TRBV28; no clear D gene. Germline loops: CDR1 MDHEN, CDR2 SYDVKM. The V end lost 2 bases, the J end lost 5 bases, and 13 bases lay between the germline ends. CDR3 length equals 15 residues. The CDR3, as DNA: TGTGCCAGCAGTTTAGTAGGGAGGGTCGATCAGCCCCAGCATTTT. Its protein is CASSLVGRVDQPQHF.

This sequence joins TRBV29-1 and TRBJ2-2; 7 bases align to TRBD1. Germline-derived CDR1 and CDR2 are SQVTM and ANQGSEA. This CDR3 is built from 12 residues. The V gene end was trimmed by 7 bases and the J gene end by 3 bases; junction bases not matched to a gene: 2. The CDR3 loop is CSGQGDTGELFF. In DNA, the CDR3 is TGCAGCGGACAGGGTGACACCGGGGAGCTGTTTTTT.

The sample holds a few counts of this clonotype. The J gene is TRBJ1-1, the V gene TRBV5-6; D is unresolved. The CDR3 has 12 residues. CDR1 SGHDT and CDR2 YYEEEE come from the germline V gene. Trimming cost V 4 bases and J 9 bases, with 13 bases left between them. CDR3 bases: TGTGCCAGCAGCGGAGGGCCTCGGCAAGCTTTCTTT. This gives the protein CASSGGPRQAFF.

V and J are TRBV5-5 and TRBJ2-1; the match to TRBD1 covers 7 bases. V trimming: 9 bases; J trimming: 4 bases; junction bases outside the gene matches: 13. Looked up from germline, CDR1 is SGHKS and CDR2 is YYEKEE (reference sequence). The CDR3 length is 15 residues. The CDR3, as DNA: TGTGCCACCCTGGGAACCGGGACAGCGTACAATGAGCAGTTCTTC. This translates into CATLGTGTAYNEQFF.

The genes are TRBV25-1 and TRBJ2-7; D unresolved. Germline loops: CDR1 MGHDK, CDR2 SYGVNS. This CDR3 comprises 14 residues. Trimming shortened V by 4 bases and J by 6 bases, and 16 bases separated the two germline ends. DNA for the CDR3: TGTGCCAGCAGTGTCTGCATGGTGTGGGGCGAGCAGTACGTC. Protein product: CASSVCMVWGEQYV.

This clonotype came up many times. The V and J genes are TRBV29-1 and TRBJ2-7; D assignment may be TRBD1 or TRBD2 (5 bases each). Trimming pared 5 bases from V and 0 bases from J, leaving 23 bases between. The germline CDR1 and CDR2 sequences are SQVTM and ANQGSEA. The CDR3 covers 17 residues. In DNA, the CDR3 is TGCAGCGTTAACCCGGGGCTCGGCAGGAAGACCTCCTACGAGCAGTACGTC. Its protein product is CSVNPGLGRKTSYEQYV.

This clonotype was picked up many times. CDR3 in DNA: TGCGCCAGCAGCACAGGAGGGGCCCGGACAGGAGAAGCTTTCTTT. This sequence encodes CASSTGGARTGEAFF. The rearrangement uses TRBV5-1 and TRBJ1-1, with TRBD1 matching over 7 bases. From germline, CDR1 is SGHRS and CDR2 YFSETQ. V trimming: 4 bases; J trimming: 8 bases; junction bases outside the gene matches: 14. This CDR3 is 15 amino acids long.

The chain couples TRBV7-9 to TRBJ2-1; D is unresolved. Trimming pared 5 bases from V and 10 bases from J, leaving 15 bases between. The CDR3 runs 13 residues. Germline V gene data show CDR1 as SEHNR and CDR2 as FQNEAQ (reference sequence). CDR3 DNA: TGTGCCAGCAGCCCAGATCTTGGCAGGGAGCAGTTCTTC. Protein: CASSPDLGREQFF.